The T cell receptor (beta chain) described here comes from a study of T-cell reconstitution after alpha-beta-depleted transplantation in children. As regards this clonotype: Its antigen is unidentified. A much bigger clone sits one base away, suggesting this may be a read error.

Broader study findings: After transplant, at about two months, alpha-beta T cells were reportedly derived from several hundred expanded graft clones.

It was with unique molecular identifiers that the TCRbeta library was prepared. A single record per CDR3 protein comes from TCRdb applying MiXCR to the PCR reads. The sample has over 120,000 distinct CDR3 sequences, 8% to 10% seen once. Germline V gene lookup returns CDR1 MDHEN and CDR2 SYDVKM. Trimming took off 1 base at V and 4 bases at J, with 13 bases between the two ends. The CDR3 sequence is 15 residues long. This sequence originates from a female patient under 10 years old who had a stem cell transplant for congenital amegakaryocytic thrombocytopenia, so the T cells may come from the graft donor. The chain recombines TRBV28 with TRBJ1-2; D is unclear. Sequenced here: PBMCs, mostly from graft donor cells, sampled 180 days after TCRalphabeta/CD19-depleted stem cell transplant. In DNA form, the CDR3 reads TGTGCCAGCAGTTTATTAACCAGTGGATTCTATGGCTACACCTTC. Translated, it gives CASSLLTSGFYGYTF.